The rows below give T cell receptor beta chains drawn from one sample of a study of blood T cell repertoires in COVID-19. Sequenced by immunoSEQ multiplex PCR; TCRdb stores in-frame clones only, minus some. The table shows 350,000 to 400,000 clones, with roughly 90% occurring only once. The sample was peripheral blood. The receptors here all came from a young man with active or convalescent COVID-19. Each CDR3 is given with its conserved first and last residue. The D gene is left open where the match is weak. Rows give clone size only sometimes, using once, few, many, or a class for an expanded clone.

size,D,V,J,DNA,CDR3
.,TRBD2,TRBV7-2,TRBJ2-1,TGTGCCAGCAGCACACGGGACTACTCCTACAATGAGCAGTTCTTC,CASSTRDYSYNEQFF
.,TRBD1,TRBV29-1,TRBJ2-7,TGCAGCGTCGGGGACAGGCCTTACGAGCAGTACTTC,CSVGDRPYEQYF
.,.,TRBV6-5,TRBJ1-4,TGTGCCAGCAGTCAGACAGGCGGAACTAATGAAAAACTGTTTTTT,CASSQTGGTNEKLFF
once,TRBD1,TRBV29-1,TRBJ2-3,TGCAGCGTTGGGGGGAGACAGGGGAGAAGCACAGATACGCAGTATTTT,CSVGGRQGRSTDTQYF
.,TRBD1,TRBV18,TRBJ2-7,TGTGCCAGCTCACCGACAGGGGCGTACGAGCAGTACTTC,CASSPTGAYEQYF
.,.,TRBV11-3,TRBJ1-3,TGTGCCAGCAGCTTAGAAGGTTACGGGTCCTCTGGAAACACCATATATTTT,CASSLEGYGSSGNTIYF
few,TRBD1,TRBV2,TRBJ2-1,TGTGCCAGCAGTCCACAGGGGGCAAACAATGAGCAGTTCTTC,CASSPQGANNEQFF
.,TRBD2,TRBV5-1,TRBJ2-7,TGCGCCAGCAGCTTGGGGCCAGGGAGCGGGGACGACGGTGAGCAGTACTTC,CASSLGPGSGDDGEQYF
.,TRBD1,TRBV6-1,TRBJ1-4,TGTGCCAGCAGTGATGGTTACAGGGGAAATTTAGGAAAACTGTTTTTT,CASSDGYRGNLGKLFF
.,TRBD1,TRBV7-3,TRBJ1-6,TGTGCCAGCAGCTTATCGTCAGGGGGAGGTTCACCCCTCCACTTT,CASSLSSGGGSPLHF
few,TRBD2,TRBV9,TRBJ2-1,TGTGCCAGCAGCGCATCGGGACTAGCGGGAGAGGAGCAGTTCTTC,CASSASGLAGEEQFF
.,.,TRBV7-2,TRBJ1-6,TGTACCAGCAGCTTTGAACAATATAATTCACCCCTCCACTTT,CTSSFEQYNSPLHF
few,TRBD2,TRBV28,TRBJ2-7,TGTGCCAGTCTGGGGGGGGACCTCCGATACGAGCAGTACTTC,CASLGGDLRYEQYF
.,TRBD2,TRBV5-1,TRBJ2-3,TGCGCCAGCAGCTTGGGTCGTCGGGGGGGCACAGATACGCAGTATTTT,CASSLGRRGGTDTQYF
.,.,TRBV5-1,TRBJ1-5,TGCGCCAGCAGCTTATCCCCCCTGGTTCATGGGGCCATTAGCAATCAGCCCCAGCATTTT,CASSLSPLVHGAISNQPQHF
.,.,TRBV6-2/TRBV6-3,TRBJ1-1,TGTGCCAGCAGTTACTCCGGGGGTTTTAGCTCTGAAGCTTTCTTT,CASSYSGGFSSEAFF
.,TRBD2,TRBV4-1,TRBJ2-2,TGCGCCAGCAGCCAACAACCGGGACTAGCCGCCGGGGAGCTGTTTTTT,CASSQQPGLAAGELFF
many,TRBD1,TRBV4-1,TRBJ2-2,TGCGCCAGCAGCCGATGGACAGGAGACACCGGGGAGCTGTTTTTT,CASSRWTGDTGELFF
.,.,TRBV7-2,TRBJ2-2,TGTGCCAGCAGCTTAGCCAGGGTGACGGGGGAGCTGTTTTTT,CASSLARVTGELFF
once,TRBD2,TRBV7-8,TRBJ2-7,TGTGCCAGCAGCTCACTAGCGGTCAGCTCCTACGAGCAGTACTTC,CASSSLAVSSYEQYF
.,TRBD1,TRBV2,TRBJ2-3,TGTGCCAGCAGACGACAGGGTACCGATACGCAGTATTTT,CASRRQGTDTQYF
few,.,TRBV27,TRBJ2-5,TGTGCCAGCAGTCCCCGGGGAAGCTCGGCAGAGACCCAGTACTTC,CASSPRGSSAETQYF
once,.,TRBV9,TRBJ1-1,TGTGCCAGCAGCTTACAGGGTTATCCTTCCACTGAAGCTTTCTTT,CASSLQGYPSTEAFF
.,.,TRBV19,TRBJ1-1,TGTGCCAGTAGCAACAATCCAGGGTACACTGAAGCTTTCTTT,CASSNNPGYTEAFF
.,.,TRBV7-8,TRBJ2-1,TGTGCCAGCAGCTTCCCACTCTACAATGAGCAGTTCTTC,CASSFPLYNEQFF
once,TRBD1,TRBV7-8,TRBJ1-2,TGTGCCAGCAGGTCAGCCACAGGGGGATTTGGCTACACCTTC,CASRSATGGFGYTF
.,TRBD2,TRBV9,TRBJ2-5,TGTGCCAGCAGCGTTGGGACTAGCGGGGGCCCTACCGGGGAGACCCAGTACTTC,CASSVGTSGGPTGETQYF
.,.,TRBV21-1,TRBJ2-2,TGTGCCAGCAGCAAAGTGTCCCGGGGTGACGGGGAGCTGTTTTTT,CASSKVSRGDGELFF
.,TRBD2,TRBV3-1/TRBV3-2,TRBJ2-1,TGTGCCAGCAGCCTTTTGCTAAGCGTTGGCGGGAGAAGCTACAATGAGCAGTTCTTC,CASSLLLSVGGRSYNEQFF
.,.,TRBV28,TRBJ1-2,TGTGCCACCGGGGTAGGGCGAAACTATGGCTACACCTTC,CATGVGRNYGYTF
once,TRBD1,TRBV18,TRBJ1-1,TGTGCCAGCTCACCGGGGACAGGGAACACTGAAGCTTTCTTT,CASSPGTGNTEAFF
.,.,TRBV7-2,TRBJ2-7,TGTGCCAGCAGCTCTAGAGCCGGGATGTACGAGCAGTACTTC,CASSSRAGMYEQYF
.,.,TRBV11-2,TRBJ2-3,TGTGCCAGCAGCTTAGTCAGGGGAGCGGATACGCAGTATTTT,CASSLVRGADTQYF
.,.,TRBV6-5,TRBJ1-1,TGTGCCAGCAGTATATCGGGAGAGAACACTGAAGCTTTCTTT,CASSISGENTEAFF
.,TRBD1,TRBV3-1/TRBV3-2,TRBJ1-6,TGTGCCAGCAGCCGGACAGGGAATTCACCCCTCCACTTT,CASSRTGNSPLHF
.,.,TRBV19,TRBJ1-4,TGTGCCAGTAGTCCCCGGCGGGGGGCAAATAATGAAAAACTGTTTTTT,CASSPRRGANNEKLFF
once,TRBD2,TRBV15,TRBJ2-7,TGTGCCACCAGCAGAGAAGGGACTAGTTTGGACGAGCAGTACTTC,CATSREGTSLDEQYF
once,TRBD1,TRBV5-6,TRBJ2-7,TGTGCCAGCGTACGGGACAGCACCTACGAGCAGTACTTC,CASVRDSTYEQYF
.,TRBD2,TRBV12-3/TRBV12-4,TRBJ2-7,TGTGCCAGCAGTTCTCCTAGCGGGTACGAGCAGTACTTC,CASSSPSGYEQYF
.,TRBD2,TRBV5-1,TRBJ2-5,TGCGCCAGCACCAAAGAGCCGAGCGGGGTTGGAAAAGAGACCCAGTACTTC,CASTKEPSGVGKETQYF
many,TRBD1,TRBV10-2,TRBJ1-5,TGCGCCAGCAGTGAAACAGGGGCTCAGCCCCAGCATTTT,CASSETGAQPQHF
.,.,TRBV6-6,TRBJ1-3,TGTGCCAGCAGTCCAGGGCTGTTACGCTTCTCTGGAAACACCATATATTTT,CASSPGLLRFSGNTIYF
.,.,TRBV6-5,TRBJ1-5,TGTGCCAGCAGCCGGGATGTGAAGCCCCAGCATTTT,CASSRDVKPQHF
.,TRBD2,TRBV18,TRBJ2-6,TGTGCCAGCTCACAACGACTAGCTGGCGGGGCCAACGTCCTGACTTTC,CASSQRLAGGANVLTF
.,.,TRBV19,TRBJ1-2,TGTGCCAGTAGTGCCCCTACCCCGCGGTATGGCTACACCTTC,CASSAPTPRYGYTF
once,.,TRBV28,TRBJ1-1,TGTGCCAGCAGTTTGTCGGTGAACACTGAAGCTTTCTTT,CASSLSVNTEAFF
.,.,TRBV11-2,TRBJ2-2,TGTGCCAGCAGCTTAGATCCGGAGCTCGAGCTGTTTTTT,CASSLDPELELFF
.,TRBD1,TRBV7-6,TRBJ1-2,TGTGCCAGCAGCCCCAGGACAGGGATCTATGGCTACACCTTC,CASSPRTGIYGYTF
.,TRBD1,TRBV10-3,TRBJ1-1,TGTGCCATCAGTAAGGGACAGAAGAACACTGAAGCTTTCTTT,CAISKGQKNTEAFF
.,.,TRBV21-1,TRBJ1-1,TGTGCCAGCAGCAAAGCAGGAGCAGGGGAACTCCCTGGGTACACTGAAGCTTTCTTT,CASSKAGAGELPGYTEAFF
.,.,TRBV6-5,TRBJ2-7,TGTGCCAGCAGTCCCTATAACAGGGTGGGCGACGAGCAGTACTTC,CASSPYNRVGDEQYF
.,.,TRBV12-3/TRBV12-4,TRBJ1-5,TGTGCCAGCAGCCCAGGGCACAATCAGCCCCAGCATTTT,CASSPGHNQPQHF
.,.,TRBV2,TRBJ2-2,TGTGCCAGTCGATCACAGAACACCGGGGAGCTGTTTTTT,CASRSQNTGELFF
.,.,TRBV28,TRBJ2-3,TGTGCCAGCAGCGCCTCCATGACGGGGGTGGCAGATACGCAGTATTTT,CASSASMTGVADTQYF
.,TRBD2,TRBV13,TRBJ2-3,TGTGCCAGCAGCTTATTTGGCGGGGGGGCTGCAGATACGCAGTATTTT,CASSLFGGGAADTQYF